This entry lists 2 T cell receptor beta chains sequenced from one sample in a study of OX40 agonist ivuxolimab in advanced cancers. Here immunoSEQ multiplex PCR was the method, and the copy in TCRdb shows in-frame clones only, minus some. The sample records under 70,000 clones, roughly 89% being singletons. The source material was CD4+ or CD8+ T cells sorted from blood, sampled in a trial of the OX40 agonist ivuxolimab. These receptors all stem from an adult with an advanced solid tumor such as melanoma, head and neck, liver or kidney cancer.

This clone has a handful of counts. The chain is built from TRBV6-5 and TRBJ1-1, with D possibly TRBD1 on 6 matching bases. This CDR3 has 15 amino acids. Germline assignment: CDR1 MNHEY and CDR2 SVGAGI. The V end lost 7 bases, the J end lost 5 bases, and 20 bases lay between the germline ends. DNA of the CDR3: TGTGCCAGCACCCGAGGGGGGGGTGTGGATACTGAAGCTTTCTTT. Its protein product is CASTRGGGVDTEAFF.

The chain combines TRBV28 with TRBJ1-2; D remains unclear. Germline values: CDR1 MDHEN, CDR2 SYDVKM. CDR3 length: 15 residues. V lost 1 base to trimming and J lost 4 bases, with 13 bases between them. CDR3 coding DNA: TGTGCCAGCAGTTTATCGGGCAGATCCCCCTATGGCTACACCTTC. Residues: CASSLSGRSPYGYTF.